This T cell receptor (beta chain) originates from a study of blood T cells in healthy people across ages. Study conclusions and caveats: The long-lived group displayed more naive CD4+ cells, plus higher diversity, than the aged donors did. With naive T cell percentage, TCR beta diversity showed a strong correlation.

Together with a sample-barcoded 5' primer, a J-beta primer mix was included in a second PCR lasting about 7 to 11 cycles. TCRdb passed the 5' RACE reads through MiXCR, listing each CDR3 protein once. The sample consists of roughly 2 million distinct CDR3 sequences, roughly 49% of them appearing once. This clonotype has just a few counts. Its target is unknown. The CDR3 runs 15 residues. V was clipped by 2 bases and J by 7 bases; unmatched bases: 8. CDR1 and CDR2 (germline): MNHEY, SVGEGT. The chain links TRBV6-2 or TRBV6-3 to TRBJ2-1, with 7 bases lining up with TRBD1. Material for sequencing was blood. The clonotype comes from a woman in her 40s in good health. The CDR3, as DNA: TGTGCCAGCAGTTACCGTAGGGGGCTTGTGAATGAGCAGTTCTTC. Its protein product is CASSYRRGLVNEQFF.